The 14 T cell receptor beta chains listed next were all sequenced from one sample in a study of vaccination and CD4 T cells after COVID-19. The antigens of these receptors remain unknown. Cultured CD4+ T cell DNA underwent sequencing with the Oncomine TCR Beta short-read assay. TCRdb reanalysed the PCR reads using MiXCR and keeps one entry per CDR3 protein. The data contain about 16,000 distinct CDR3 sequences, about 63% of them singletons. The treatment is: approximately 9-day PBMC culture with coronavirus spike peptide pools or control peptides (ViraFEST assay). The specimen was CD4+ T cells from blood, cultured in vitro. These receptor sequences come from a human donor who had recovered from COVID-19.

This clonotype has more than one count but fewer than ten. The V call is TRBV2, the J call TRBJ2-5; 9 bases map to TRBD1. This CDR3 comprises 16 residues. Losses at the gene ends were 6 bases for V and 5 bases for J; bases not matched to a gene: 13. Germline V lookup: CDR1 SNHLY, CDR2 FYNNEI. CDR3 nucleotide sequence: TGTGCCAGCAGACTTGGGACAGGGATGAGTCAGGAGACCCAGTACTTC. This gives the protein CASRLGTGMSQETQYF.

This clonotype appeared a single time. The V gene is TRBV23-1, the J gene TRBJ2-7; the D is unclear. TRBV23-1 is labeled an ORF, and its function is uncertain. The V end lost 4 bases, the J end lost 2 bases, and 9 bases lay between the germline ends. The CDR3 is 13 amino acids. The CDR3 sequence: CASSLNRTYEQYF. DNA for the CDR3: TGCGCCAGCAGTCTTAACCGAACCTACGAGCAGTACTTC.

This clonotype has just a few counts. This chain joins TRBV10-3 and TRBJ1-1; the D is unclear. The CDR3 consists of 14 residues. The germline V gene has CDR1 ENHRY and CDR2 SYGVKD. V dropped 7 bases and J dropped 5 bases, with 17 bases sitting between them. The CDR3 sequence: CAIISAKELTEAFF. DNA of the CDR3: TGTGCCATCATCTCTGCTAAGGAGTTGACTGAAGCTTTCTTT.

This clonotype is a singleton in its sample. V gene TRBV6-1 combines with J gene TRBJ2-2; no clear D gene. The germline V and J ends were trimmed by 5 bases and 3 bases, with 13 bases remaining between them. CDR1 MNHNS and CDR2 SASEGT come from the germline V gene. The CDR3 loop spans 15 amino acids. CDR3 sequence (DNA): TGTGCCAGCAGTCCACCGGGTTCAGACACCGGGGAGCTGTTTTTT. Translation: CASSPPGSDTGELFF.

The CDR3 DNA sequence: TGTGCCAGCGGGGAGGCCGGGGAGCTGTTTTTT. Translated, it gives CASGEAGELFF. V and J are TRBV28 and TRBJ2-2; tentatively, D is TRBD2 (6 bases). The CDR3 runs to 11 residues. Deletions cut 8 bases from V and 6 bases from J, with 7 bases between. Per the germline V gene, CDR1 is MDHEN and CDR2 is SYDVKM.

The CDR3 sequence: CASSPFEGSLGSPLHF. The CDR3 nucleotides are TGTGCCAGCAGCCCTTTTGAGGGCAGCCTCGGGTCACCCCTCCACTTT. The chain carries TRBV11-2 and TRBJ1-6, with D hard to call. Germline V gene data show CDR1 as SGHAT and CDR2 as FQNNGV. V shed 5 bases and J shed 10 bases, with 21 bases lying between them. The CDR3 length is 16 residues.

V and J are TRBV20-1 and TRBJ1-1; maybe TRBD1 (6 bases). Germline CDR1 and CDR2: DFQATT and SNEGSKA (reference sequence). The CDR3 runs to 13 residues. V was trimmed by 3 bases and J by 3 bases, leaving 11 bases between them. Here the CDR3 reads CSARIQGHTEAFF. In nucleotides, the CDR3 is TGCAGTGCTAGGATCCAGGGGCACACTGAAGCTTTCTTT.

The table lists this clonotype with a few counts. The chain couples TRBV23-1 to TRBJ1-2; the match to TRBD1 covers 8 bases. TRBV23-1 is assigned to the ORF class and has an uncertain function. V shed 1 base, J shed 8 bases, and the junction held 9 bases outside the gene matches. CDR3 size: 15 residues. CDR3 region: CASSQLRGQGWGYTF. CDR3 sequence (DNA): TGCGCCAGCAGTCAATTACGTGGACAGGGCTGGGGCTACACCTTC.

The chain is built from TRBV7-3 and TRBJ2-5; TRBD1 matches at 9 bases. The CDR3 runs to 13 residues. Trimming cost V 5 bases and J 5 bases; bases outside gene matches: 3. Per the germline V gene, CDR1 is SGHTA and CDR2 is FQGTGA. DNA for the CDR3: TGTGCCAGCAGCCCGGGACAGGGTGAGACCCAGTACTTC. It specifies CASSPGQGETQYF.

The gene calls are TRBV21-1 and TRBJ2-2; the D segment call TRBD1 is taken from the table without a DNA check. TRBV21-1 is a known pseudogene. The length of the CDR3 is 14 residues. CDR3 sequence reads: CASSGQGNTGELFF. In DNA form, the CDR3 reads TGTGCCAGCTCCGGACAGGGGAACACCGGGGAGCTGTTTTTT.

The CDR3 sequence: CASSQSWTGGTEAFF. CDR3 bases: TGCGCCAGCAGCCAAAGTTGGACAGGGGGTACTGAAGCTTTCTTT. The chain has TRBV4-1 and TRBJ1-1; 10 nucleotides match TRBD1. CDR3 length equals 15 residues. Unmatched junction bases numbered 5, after V lost 2 bases and J lost 5 bases. The germline V gene has CDR1 MGHRA and CDR2 YSYEKL.

The J gene is TRBJ2-3, the V gene TRBV27; D possibly corresponds to TRBD2 (6 bases). CDR3 length: 13 amino acids. The ends were cut back, 8 bases at V and 2 bases at J, with 11 bases in the middle. Germline CDR1 is MNHEY and CDR2 is SMNVEV (reference sequence). The CDR3: CASGGTTTDTQYF. CDR3 nucleotide sequence: TGTGCCAGCGGCGGGACCACCACAGATACGCAGTATTTT.

This chain's CDR3 is CASSPSDRGLDEQYF. The CDR3, as DNA: TGTGCCAGCAGCCCTAGTGACAGGGGGCTCGACGAGCAGTACTTC. This rearrangement joins TRBV28 to TRBJ2-7; 10 positions agree with TRBD1. Germline V gene sequence: CDR1 MDHEN, CDR2 SYDVKM. The CDR3 length is 15 residues. Germline trimming cut 6 bases from V and 5 bases from J; bases unmatched to any gene: 10.

This clonotype is medium-sized within its sample. V and J are TRBV24-1 and TRBJ1-5, with D uncertain. Germline V gene data show CDR1 as KGHDR and CDR2 as SFDVKD. V was cut by 2 bases and J by 7 bases, with 8 bases left in between. This CDR3 is 13 amino acids long. The CDR3, as DNA: TGTGCCACCAGTGATTCCGGATTGCAGCCCCAGCATTTT. Encoded protein: CATSDSGLQPQHF.